This TCR beta chain was recorded in a study of identical twins. TCRdb re-called the 5' RACE reads with MiXCR, one entry per CDR3 protein. The sample yields 550,000 to 700,000 distinct CDR3 sequences, about 20% seen once. Per germline, CDR1 SGHAT and CDR2 FQDESV (reference sequence). The length of the CDR3 is 18 residues. Unmatched junction bases numbered 16, after V lost 5 bases and J lost 1 base. These data were likewise used in another study, on T cells expressing NK-cell markers.

The chain uses TRBV11-1 and TRBJ2-7; 8 bases line up with TRBD1. The receptor was derived from a young woman in good health. Sequenced sample: PBMCs. The CDR3 sequence is CASSPPVTRYRGSYEQYF. CDR3 nucleotides: TGTGCCAGCAGCCCTCCCGTAACCCGGTACAGGGGGTCCTACGAGCAGTACTTC. Supplemented by reference TRBV11-1 and TRBJ2-7, the full variable domain reads EAEVAQSPRYKITEKSQAVAFWCDPISGHATLYWYRQILGQGPELLVQFQDESVVDDSQLPKDRFSAERLKGVDSTLKIQPAELGDSAMYLCASSPPVTRYRGSYEQYFGPGTRLTVT.